The present entry profiles one T cell receptor (beta chain) with its context. Its specificity is not known. Extraction of RNA preceded its reverse transcription into cDNA, which served as the sequencing template. Some clones are missing from TCRdb's copy, which holds only in-frame ones; the method was immunoSEQ multiplex PCR. The table has some 170,000 clones, roughly 53% seen once; the top ten hold 11%. This sample was included in a study of CD8+ T cells in alopecia areata. Looking at the study overall: Twice daily, treated patients received 5 to 10 mg of oral tofacitinib.

The treatment denotes: oral pan-JAK inhibitor, 5-10 mg twice daily. Alopecia areata patients had lesional scalp punch biopsies and peripheral blood taken from them. Notes on the study in general: Lesional scalp, notably in alopecia totalis/universalis, had clonality above that of normal scalp.

Germline V gene sequence: CDR1 SGHVS, CDR2 FQNEAQ. This CDR3 is 15 amino acids long. V was clipped by 4 bases and J by 3 bases; unmatched bases: 8. This material consisted of CD8+ T cells sorted from blood, taken at week 24, from a patient treated with tofacitinib. This TCR was sampled from a human donor with alopecia areata. The chain employs TRBV7-8 and TRBJ2-7, with 8 bases matching TRBD2. The CDR3 region has the DNA TGTGCCAGCAGCTCGGAAGCGGGGGAGGTCTACGAGCAGTACTTC. It translates to CASSSEAGEVYEQYF.